This TCR beta chain was profiled in a study of blood T cell repertoires in COVID-19. The overall study: COVID-19 samples, acute and convalescent, were from the United States, Italy and Spain. PBMCs, B-cell-depleted T cells, or T cells provided the cDNA or gDNA that made up the material.

In the study's own analysis: Quantification of nucleated cells was approximated via reference gene primer amplification. Libraries were prepared by immunoSEQ multiplex PCR; TCRdb keeps only in-frame clonotypes and omits some of them. V and J calls and clone size come straight from that table; D and trimming were deduced from the DNA. The repertoire includes roughly 190,000 clones, about 89% of them detected once, and around 3.5% sits in the top ten. This CDR3 has 12 amino acids. CDR1 KGHDR and CDR2 SFDVKD come from the germline V gene. V dropped 7 bases and J dropped 8; count of bases not matched to a gene: 3. The table lists this clone with a few counts.

The TCR originated in a man in his 70s with acute or convalescent COVID-19. The material sequenced was peripheral blood. This sequence joins TRBV24-1 and TRBJ1-4; TRBD1 agrees at 7 bases. Here the CDR3 reads CATRTGSEKLFF. CDR3 nucleotide sequence: TGTGCCACCAGGACAGGGAGCGAAAAACTGTTTTTT.